The 23 T cell receptor beta chains below all came from one sample that was sequenced in a study of early T cells in non-severe SARS-CoV-2 infection. TCRdb re-analysed the 5' RACE reads in MiXCR, keeping a single row per CDR3 protein. The table includes around 77,000 distinct CDR3 sequences, about 12% detected once. The material sequenced was whole blood, taken at baseline. These receptors were taken from an adult who was a healthcare worker with PCR-confirmed SARS-CoV-2 infection or an uninfected control (not recorded which). The donor label of this sample is uncertain.

This clonotype was detected many times. The CDR3 protein is CARDLRGNRRQPQHF. CDR3 coding DNA: TGTGCCAGAGATTTAAGGGGAAATAGGCGTCAGCCCCAGCATTTT. The J gene is TRBJ1-5, the V gene TRBV5-3; a possible D gene is TRBD1 (5 bases). TRBV5-3 is an open reading frame, and its role is uncertain. This CDR3 comprises 15 residues. V was shortened by 7 bases and J by 6 bases, with 20 bases between the two germline ends.

V usage is TRBV6-2 or TRBV6-3 and J usage is TRBJ2-7; no clear D. This CDR3 contains 11 residues. Deletions cut 4 bases from V and 4 bases from J, with 5 bases between. Germline V gene lookup returns CDR1 MNHEY and CDR2 SVGEGT. The CDR3 here is CASSLYYEQYF. CDR3 nucleotide sequence: TGTGCCAGCAGTTTGTATTACGAGCAGTACTTC.

This clonotype has just a few counts. This rearrangement joins TRBV5-1 to TRBJ2-3; 11 bases are shared with TRBD1. Germline loops: CDR1 SGHRS, CDR2 YFSETQ. J was trimmed by 5 bases and V by 7 bases; bases with no gene match: 9. The CDR3 totals 15 residues. CDR3 amino acids: CASARTGGVLDTQYF. In nucleotides, the CDR3 is TGCGCCAGCGCCAGGACAGGGGGCGTCTTAGATACGCAGTATTTT. Full variable domain (missing parts from reference TRBV5-1 and TRBJ2-3): KAGVTQTPRYLIKTRGQQVTLSCSPISGHRSVSWYQQTPGQGLQFLFEYFSETQRNKGNFPGRFSGRQFSNSRSEMNVSTLELGDSALYLCASARTGGVLDTQYFGPGTRLTVL.

The rearrangement links TRBV27 to TRBJ2-3; TRBD2 agrees at 7 bases. Germline V gives CDR1 MNHEY, CDR2 SMNVEV (reference sequence). Trimming cost V 10 bases and J 3 bases; bases outside gene matches: 7. The CDR3 totals 13 residues. CDR3 sequence: CATNLGGTDTQYF. The CDR3 coding sequence is TGTGCCACCAACCTGGGAGGGACAGATACGCAGTATTTT.

This clonotype was detected a few times. This chain connects TRBV4-1 to TRBJ1-2; no reliable D call. CDR3 length: 13 amino acids. The germline gives CDR1 MGHRA, CDR2 YSYEKL. The germline V and J ends were trimmed by 4 bases and 2 bases, with 8 bases remaining between them. The CDR3 spells CASSRTPNYGYTF. In nucleotides, the CDR3 is TGCGCCAGCAGCCGTACACCGAACTATGGCTACACCTTC.

The chain uses TRBV7-2 and TRBJ1-2; D ambiguous. CDR1 and CDR2 (germline): SGHTA, FQGNSA. The CDR3 is 13 amino acids. V dropped 3 bases and J dropped 11 bases, with 16 bases sitting between them. The DNA for the CDR3 is TGTGCCAGCAGCTTGGCTCGCGGGCACTGGTACACCTTC. This gives the protein CASSLARGHWYTF.

This clonotype was observed a few times. The chain joins TRBV6-5 to TRBJ2-7; D is possibly TRBD1 or TRBD2 (7 bases each). The CDR3 extends over 14 amino acids. Germline CDR1 reads MNHEY; CDR2 reads SVGAGI. V shed 2 bases and J shed 4 bases, with 12 bases lying between them. Written as DNA, the CDR3 is TGTGCCAGCAGTTACGGGAGGGGGCGGTACGAGCAGTACTTC. This translates into CASSYGRGRYEQYF.

The chain joins TRBV29-1 to TRBJ1-2; 8 positions match TRBD1. Looked up from germline, CDR1 is SQVTM and CDR2 is ANQGSEA. The CDR3 runs to 13 residues. Unmatched junction bases numbered 7, after V lost 3 bases and J lost 7 bases. In DNA form, the CDR3 reads TGCAGCGTTGACAAGGACAGGGCGACTGGCTACACCTTC. This sequence encodes CSVDKDRATGYTF.

This chain links TRBV5-6 with TRBJ1-1, with D perhaps matching TRBD1 (6 bases). Deletions cut 3 bases from V and 8 bases from J, with 26 bases between. This CDR3 has 17 amino acids. Germline CDR1 and CDR2: SGHDT and YYEEEE. The CDR3 DNA follows: TGTGCCAGCAGCTCGCCACAGGGACGAAACGGCCTATCCGAAGCTTTCTTT. It is translated as CASSSPQGRNGLSEAFF.

Only a few counts were recorded for this clonotype. No DNA is shown, since the ends of the CDR3 on it are uncertain; the CDR3 is the one TCRdb lists. V and J are TRBV3-2 and TRBJ2-4; TRBD1 is the table's D call, not checked against the DNA. TRBV3-2 is a documented pseudogene. The CDR3 spans 18 residues, counting both ends. The CDR3 here is CASSQVRRRGRTKNIQYF.

V is TRBV6-1 and J is TRBJ2-1; 9 bases line up with TRBD2. V was pared by 8 bases and J by 2 bases, with 4 bases of the junction left unmatched. There are 14 residues in the CDR3. Germline CDR1 reads MNHNS; CDR2 reads SASEGT. Here the CDR3 DNA reads TGTGCCAGCCGAAGCGGGGGGCCCTACAATGAGCAGTTCTTC. Protein: CASRSGGPYNEQFF.

The chain combines TRBV9 with TRBJ2-2; D uncertain. This CDR3 contains 15 residues. Germline CDR1 is SGDLS and CDR2 is YYNGEE. The V end lost 3 bases, the J end lost 3 bases, and 12 bases lay between the germline ends. CDR3 sequence: CASSARDGYTGELFF. The CDR3 DNA is TGTGCCAGCAGCGCGCGAGACGGATACACCGGGGAGCTGTTTTTT.

The chain combines TRBV24-1 with TRBJ2-2; the D gene is possibly TRBD1 (6 bases). Germline loops: CDR1 KGHDR, CDR2 SFDVKD. The CDR3 totals 14 residues. V gave up 7 bases and J gave up 1 base, with 9 bases separating them. The CDR3 here is CATSETGNTGELFF. The CDR3 nucleotides are TGTGCCACCAGCGAGACAGGGAACACCGGGGAGCTGTTTTTT.

This chain connects TRBV30 to TRBJ1-1, with 8 bases matching TRBD1. V lost 6 bases to trimming and J lost 12 bases; unmatched junction nucleotides: 6. Germline assignment: CDR1 GTSNPN and CDR2 SVGIG (reference sequence). This CDR3 contains 10 residues. CDR3 in DNA: TGTGCCTGCCACAGGGGGAGGACTTTCTTT. Translated, it gives CACHRGRTFF.

The chain links TRBV30 to TRBJ1-3, with D unresolved. CDR1 and CDR2 (germline): GTSNPN, SVGIG (reference sequence). The CDR3 covers 11 residues. V was pared by 8 bases and J by 4 bases, with 9 bases between. CDR3 sequence reads: CALTLGNTIYF. CDR3 nucleotide sequence: TGTGCCCTAACATTAGGAAACACCATATATTTT.

V gene TRBV7-2 combines with J gene TRBJ2-3, with 10 bases identical to TRBD2. The CDR3 sequence is 17 residues long. The V segment lost 1 base and the J segment 8 bases; nucleotides outside the gene matches: 12. Germline lookup yields CDR1 SGHTA and CDR2 FQGNSA. The CDR3 here is CASSLGPSSGGEGTQYF. The CDR3 nucleotides are TGTGCCAGCAGCTTAGGGCCTTCTAGCGGGGGAGAGGGTACGCAGTATTTT.

The rearrangement links TRBV20-1 to TRBJ2-1; D is unclear. Germline CDR1 is DFQATT and CDR2 is SNEGSKA (reference sequence). Trimming cost V 6 bases and J 1 base, with 7 bases left between them. This CDR3 is built from 12 residues. In nucleotides, the CDR3 is TGCAGTGCGCCCCAGTCCTACAATGAGCAGTTCTTC. Amino acid sequence: CSAPQSYNEQFF.

The rearrangement uses TRBV25-1 and TRBJ2-3; D uncertain. Germline CDR1 is MGHDK and CDR2 is SYGVNS. V was pared by 4 bases and J by 1 base, with 6 bases between. This CDR3 region has 13 residues. CDR3 DNA sequence: TGTGCCAGCAGTGGGGTAGGCACAGATACGCAGTATTTT. Protein: CASSGVGTDTQYF. The full variable domain, with the rest looked up from reference TRBV25-1 and TRBJ2-3, is EADIYQTPRYLVIGTGKKITLECSQTMGHDKMYWYQQDPGMELHLIHYSYGVNSTEKGDLSSESTVSRIRTEHFPLTLESARPSHTSQYLCASSGVGTDTQYFGPGTRLTVL.

This clonotype was found many times. The chain employs TRBV5-1 and TRBJ2-1; D possibly uses TRBD1 or TRBD2 (5 bases each). The CDR3 consists of 15 residues. Between the trimmed V and J ends, which lost 4 bases and 7 bases, there was a span of 18 bases. CDR1 and CDR2 (germline): SGHRS, YFSETQ. CDR3 loop: CASSPYEGWVNEQFF. CDR3 bases: TGCGCCAGCAGCCCGTACGAGGGGTGGGTGAATGAGCAGTTCTTC.

This chain uses TRBV28 with TRBJ1-6; 9 positions agree with TRBD1. The germline V gene has CDR1 MDHEN and CDR2 SYDVKM. CDR3 size: 16 residues. The ends lost 6 bases at V and 7 bases at J; junction bases unmatched: 10. The CDR3 nucleotides are TGTGCCAGCAGGATTGGGGGACAGGGCACCAATTCACCCCTCCACTTT. Amino acid sequence: CASRIGGQGTNSPLHF.

The chain has TRBV2 and TRBJ2-2; D unresolved. V shed 7 bases and J shed 5 bases, with 8 bases lying between them. The germline V gene has CDR1 SNHLY and CDR2 FYNNEI. This CDR3 region has 12 residues. The chain's CDR3 is CASKKGTGELFF. In DNA form, the CDR3 reads TGTGCCAGCAAAAAGGGAACCGGGGAGCTGTTTTTT.

This clonotype has a handful of counts. The genes are TRBV28 and TRBJ2-7; 11 positions agree with TRBD2. The CDR3 covers 18 residues. The V gene end was trimmed by 5 bases and the J gene end by 2 bases; junction bases not matched to a gene: 14. Germline loops: CDR1 MDHEN, CDR2 SYDVKM. This chain's CDR3 is CASSPTPGTSGSAYEQYF. CDR3 sequence (DNA): TGTGCCAGCAGTCCCACCCCCGGGACTAGCGGATCGGCCTACGAGCAGTACTTC.

This clonotype was recorded a few times. The DNA of the CDR3 is TGTGCCAGCAGTCCCTGGGAGGGCTCGCATGAGCAGTTCTTC. This gives the protein CASSPWEGSHEQFF. This chain uses TRBV6-5 with TRBJ2-1, with 7 bases aligning to TRBD2. This CDR3 has 14 amino acids. In germline, CDR1 is MNHEY, CDR2 SVGAGI. With V trimmed by 5 bases and J by 8 bases, 9 bases remained unmatched.